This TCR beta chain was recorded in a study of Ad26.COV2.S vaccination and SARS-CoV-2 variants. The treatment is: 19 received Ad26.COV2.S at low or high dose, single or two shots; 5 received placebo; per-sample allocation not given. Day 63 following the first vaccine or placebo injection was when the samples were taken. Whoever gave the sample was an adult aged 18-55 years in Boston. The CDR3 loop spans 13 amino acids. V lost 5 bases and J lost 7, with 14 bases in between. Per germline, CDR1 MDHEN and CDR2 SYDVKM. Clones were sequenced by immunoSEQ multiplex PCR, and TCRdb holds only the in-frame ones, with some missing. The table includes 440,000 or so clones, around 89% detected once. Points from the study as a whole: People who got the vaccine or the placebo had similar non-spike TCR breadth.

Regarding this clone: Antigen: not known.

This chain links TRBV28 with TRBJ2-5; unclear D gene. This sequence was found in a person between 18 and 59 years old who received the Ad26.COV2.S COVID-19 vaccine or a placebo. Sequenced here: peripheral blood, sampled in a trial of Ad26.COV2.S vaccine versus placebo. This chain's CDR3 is CASSPTRLGTQYF. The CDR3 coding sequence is TGTGCCAGCAGTCCGACCCGTTTGGGGACCCAGTACTTC.